What follows describes a single TCR beta chain. What this receptor recognizes is not known. No much larger clone exists at a distance of one base, and base qualities are not known. This entry comes from a study of blood T cells in healthy people across ages (dated by TCRdb to 2013 to 2016). For the study in its entirety: Template switching captured roughly one uniquely barcoded TCR beta cDNA molecule per two T cells in model experiments. Age-related changes in TCR beta repertoire diversity were measured in the study by deep sequencing normalized with unique cDNA molecular identifiers. The donors were divided into four age groups: young (average around 17 years), middle-aged (about 41), aged (about 61) and long-lived (more than 75). To avoid experimental bias, donors of different ages were distributed randomly across sequencing lanes. For two donors (one aged 18 to 29 and one aged 80 or older), the study analyzed two additional independent replicas of 1 million unique cDNA reads from the same blood draw.

Libraries were made using 5' RACE. For sequencing, an Illumina HiSeq 2500 was employed. A second 7 to 11 cycle PCR used a sample-barcoded 5' primer and a J-beta primer mix. Each TCR beta cDNA molecule received a unique molecular identifier from a template-switch 5' adaptor carrying 12 random nucleotides. Each sample yielded at least 2.5 million CDR3-containing paired-end reads. All of the RNA was converted into first-strand cDNA using the Mint cDNA synthesis kit, with a TRBC-specific oligonucleotide serving as the primer. Following uracil-DNA glycosylase treatment, a first 18-cycle PCR with universal primers M1SS and BC2_uni_R was performed on all cDNA. The authors processed their data as follows. For normalization, 1 million high-quality reads, each with a distinct molecular identifier, were randomly selected from each sample. Instead of being binned into consensus sequences, reads with shared molecular identifiers were discarded. CDR3 identification, clonotype clustering and error correction used MiTCR with a Q25 quality threshold and the strictest error-elimination algorithm. A nonparametric unseen species model with Euler transformation was used to estimate a lower bound on total TCR beta diversity. Clones were called with MiXCR by TCRdb after fastp trimmed the public reads at Q25, and only in-frame beta chains were retained. Each CDR3 protein gets just one entry, which takes the most common genes and DNA from the rows behind it. None of the V and J calls come from the authors' own analysis; TCRdb made them. The sample contains around 850,000 distinct CDR3 sequences, roughly 35% of them found a single time. The ten largest make up 10% to 15% of the sample.

The CDR3 has 16 amino acids, counting the end cysteine and phenylalanine. Just the 48-base CDR3 DNA is kept, in frame starting at base 1. Compared with germline, V lacks 4 bases and J lacks 1 base; bases without a gene match: 6. CDR1 and CDR2 (MNHEY, SVGEGT) derive from the germline V gene. The donors were around 39 Caucasian individuals from Russia, aged roughly 6 to 100 years, who were systemically healthy. Each donor gave 8.5 to 10 milliliters of peripheral blood, collected into EDTA-treated Vacutainer tubes. PBMCs were isolated by Ficoll-Paque density-gradient centrifugation, with at least 7 million obtained per sample. Trizol reagent was used to extract total RNA from PBMCs, with at least 6 micrograms per sample. For every donor, flow cytometry on a PBMC aliquot measured the percentage of naive CD45RAhigh/CD27high T cells. Study-wide conclusions, independent of this receptor: As age increased, observed TCR beta diversity per million T cells dropped in a roughly linear way, and a significant reduction was already evident by age roughly 36. There was a strong correlation between observed TCR beta diversity and the percentage of naive T cells measured by flow cytometry. The long-lived group showed more naive CD4+ T cells, fewer expanded clones and increased TCR diversity than the aged group, suggesting age selection. Because profiling used bulk unsorted PBMCs, naive and antigen-experienced compartments could not be compared conclusively. Because the CMV infection status of the donors was unknown, age-related changes in expanded clonotypes may potentially have been confounded. Total diversity estimates from one million sequenced T cells were considered lower bounds and underestimates.

This clonotype was obtained from a man younger than 30 in good health. The rearrangement joined TRBV6-2 or TRBV6-3 to TRBJ2-3; 9 nucleotides in the junction match TRBD2. The sample consisted of blood. The CDR3 here reads CASSSNLAGRTDTQYF. The sequenced DNA: TGTGCCAGCAGTTCGAATCTAGCGGGGCGCACAGATACGCAGTATTTT.